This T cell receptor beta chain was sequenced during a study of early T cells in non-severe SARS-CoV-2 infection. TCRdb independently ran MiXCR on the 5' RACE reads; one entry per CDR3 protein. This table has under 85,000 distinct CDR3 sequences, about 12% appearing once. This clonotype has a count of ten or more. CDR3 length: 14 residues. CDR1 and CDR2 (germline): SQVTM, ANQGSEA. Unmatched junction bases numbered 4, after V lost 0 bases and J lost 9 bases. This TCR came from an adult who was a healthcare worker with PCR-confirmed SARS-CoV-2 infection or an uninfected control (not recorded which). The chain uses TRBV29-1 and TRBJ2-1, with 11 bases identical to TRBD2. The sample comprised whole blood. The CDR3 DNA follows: TGCAGCGTTGAAGATAGCGGGAGGGCCTTTGAGCAGTTCTTC. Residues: CSVEDSGRAFEQFF.